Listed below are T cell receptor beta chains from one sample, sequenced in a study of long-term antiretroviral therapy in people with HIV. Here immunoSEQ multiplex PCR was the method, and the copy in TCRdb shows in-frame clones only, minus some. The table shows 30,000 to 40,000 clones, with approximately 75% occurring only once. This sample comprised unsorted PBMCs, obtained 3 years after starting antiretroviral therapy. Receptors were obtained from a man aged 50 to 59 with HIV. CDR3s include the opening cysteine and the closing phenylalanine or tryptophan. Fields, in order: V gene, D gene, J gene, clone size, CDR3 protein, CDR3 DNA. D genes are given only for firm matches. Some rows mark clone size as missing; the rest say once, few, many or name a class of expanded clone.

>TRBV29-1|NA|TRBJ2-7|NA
CSVAPGSGYEQYF
TGCAGCGTTGCCCCCGGGAGTGGGTACGAGCAGTACTTC
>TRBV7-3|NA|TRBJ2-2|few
CASSKGTGSGELFF
TGTGCCAGCAGCAAAGGGACCGGGTCCGGGGAGCTGTTTTTT
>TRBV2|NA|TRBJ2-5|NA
CASSKNQETQYF
TGTGCCAGCAGTAAGAACCAAGAGACCCAGTACTTC
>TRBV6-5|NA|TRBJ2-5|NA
CASSYGFGSPETQYF
TGTGCCAGCAGTTACGGGTTTGGCTCCCCTGAGACCCAGTACTTC
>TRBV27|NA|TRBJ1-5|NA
CASSLSWNQPQHF
TGTGCCAGCAGTCTCTCCTGGAACCAGCCCCAGCATTTT
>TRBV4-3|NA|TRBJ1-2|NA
CASSQDLSGQNYGYTF
TGCGCCAGCAGCCAAGATCTGTCGGGGCAGAACTATGGCTACACCTTC
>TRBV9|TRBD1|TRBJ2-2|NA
CASSGTGGNSGELFF
TGTGCCAGCAGCGGGACAGGGGGGAACTCCGGGGAGCTGTTTTTT
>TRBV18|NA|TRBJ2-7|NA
CASSPPIGSYEQYF
TGTGCCAGCTCACCACCGATCGGCTCTTACGAGCAGTACTTC
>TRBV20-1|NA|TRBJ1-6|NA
CSAEGRSPLHF
TGCAGTGCTGAGGGGCGGTCACCCCTCCACTTT
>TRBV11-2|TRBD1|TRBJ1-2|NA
CASSPRTGSGSRYTF
TGTGCCAGCAGCCCAAGGACAGGGTCCGGCAGTCGCTACACCTTC
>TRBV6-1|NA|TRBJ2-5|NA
CASSPRTAQETQYF
TGTGCCAGCAGTCCCAGGACAGCCCAAGAGACCCAGTACTTC
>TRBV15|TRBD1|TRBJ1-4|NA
CATSPTGTNEKLFF
TGTGCCACCAGCCCGACAGGGACTAATGAAAAACTGTTTTTT
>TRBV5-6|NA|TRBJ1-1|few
CASSFGWLGGTEAFF
TGTGCCAGCAGCTTCGGGTGGCTGGGGGGCACTGAAGCTTTCTTT
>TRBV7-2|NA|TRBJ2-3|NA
CASSSGAGVFTDTQYF
TGTGCCAGCAGCTCAGGGGCGGGGGTATTCACAGATACGCAGTATTTT
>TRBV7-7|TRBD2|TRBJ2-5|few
CASSSGTSGGKFQETQYF
TGTGCTAGCAGCTCCGGGACTAGCGGGGGGAAATTCCAAGAGACCCAGTACTTC
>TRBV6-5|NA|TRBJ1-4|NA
CASSYESGQLGEKLFF
TGTGCCAGCAGTTACGAATCGGGGCAACTAGGTGAAAAACTGTTTTTT
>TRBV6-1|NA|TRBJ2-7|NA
CASSEGIYEQYF
TGTGCCAGCAGTGAAGGGATTTACGAGCAGTACTTC
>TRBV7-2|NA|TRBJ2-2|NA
CASSFGWNTGELFF
TGTGCCAGCAGCTTTGGATGGAACACCGGGGAGCTGTTTTTT
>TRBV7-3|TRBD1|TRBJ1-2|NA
CASSSPGTGGYTF
TGTGCCAGCAGCTCTCCCGGGACAGGGGGTTACACCTTC
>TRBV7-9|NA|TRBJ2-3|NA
CASSYPRTSTDTQYF
TGTGCCAGCAGCTACCCAAGGACTAGCACAGATACGCAGTATTTT
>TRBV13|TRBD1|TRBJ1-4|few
CASSLSRDRGRGEKLFF
TGTGCCAGCAGCCTTTCCCGGGACAGGGGACGAGGGGAAAAACTGTTTTTT
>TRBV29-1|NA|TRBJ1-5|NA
CSVEFEGRLGGPQHF
TGCAGCGTTGAATTTGAGGGGCGGCTGGGGGGGCCCCAGCATTTT
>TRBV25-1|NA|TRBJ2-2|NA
CASRRAGNTGELFF
TGTGCCAGCAGGCGCGCGGGAAACACCGGGGAGCTGTTTTTT
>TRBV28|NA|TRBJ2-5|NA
CASSLQGPLETQYF
TGTGCCAGCAGTCTACAGGGACCTTTGGAGACCCAGTACTTC
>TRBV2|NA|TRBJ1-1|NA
CASSERALRDTEAFF
TGTGCCAGCAGTGAAAGGGCACTAAGGGACACTGAAGCTTTCTTT
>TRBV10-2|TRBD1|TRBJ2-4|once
CASRNRGEAKNIQYF
TGCGCCAGCAGAAACAGGGGGGAGGCCAAAAACATTCAGTACTTC
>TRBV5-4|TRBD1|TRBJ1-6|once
CASSPRGGTGGVAPLHF
TGTGCCAGCAGCCCAAGGGGCGGGACAGGGGGTGTTGCCCCCCTCCACTTT
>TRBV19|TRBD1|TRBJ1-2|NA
CASREGTGGADYGYTF
TGTGCCAGTAGAGAGGGAACAGGGGGCGCAGACTATGGCTACACCTTC
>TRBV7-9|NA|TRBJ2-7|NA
CASSSWDLITYEQYF
TGTGCCAGCAGCTCCTGGGACCTAATTACATACGAGCAGTACTTC
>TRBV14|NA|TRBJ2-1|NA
CASSPGTHNEQFF
TGTGCCAGCAGCCCCGGGACGCACAATGAGCAGTTCTTC
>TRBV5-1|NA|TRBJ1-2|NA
CASSLLGQTYGYTF
TGCGCCAGCAGCTTGCTCGGACAGACCTATGGCTACACCTTC
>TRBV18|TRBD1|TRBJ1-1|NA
CASSGQANTEAFF
TGTGCCAGCTCAGGACAGGCAAACACTGAAGCTTTCTTT
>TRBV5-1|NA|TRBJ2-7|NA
CASSSGASVADEQYF
TGCGCCAGCAGCTCGGGGGCTAGCGTGGCGGACGAGCAGTACTTC